The present entry profiles one T cell receptor (beta chain) with its context. What it recognizes is unknown. This record comes from a study of cytomegalovirus exposure and HLA in healthy donors. Findings and caveats of the study: As a later analysis revealed, the rate of TCR association differed by HLA locus, with DRB1 most and HLA-C fewest.

The CDR3 covers 17 residues. V lost 4 bases and J 4 bases, leaving 22 bases between the germline ends. Germline CDR1 and CDR2: MNHEY and SMNVEV (reference sequence). A multiplex PCR was run with 60 Vbeta primers and 13 Jbeta primers. Measured with immunoSEQ multiplex PCR; TCRdb has only the in-frame clones, and not every one. The repertoire holds around 190,000 clones, with 84% as singletons. The source material was PBMCs. The V gene is TRBV27, the J gene TRBJ1-1, with D perhaps TRBD1 (6 bases). The TCR originated in a girl aged 2 to 9 in good health and CMV-seropositive. CDR3 sequence reads: CASSSGRVGTSLTEAFF. The DNA of the CDR3 is TGTGCCAGCAGTTCGGGCCGCGTAGGGACATCCCTCACTGAAGCTTTCTTT.